This T cell receptor beta chain was sequenced during a study of pediatric ulcerative colitis. The CDR3 runs 15 residues. The germline V gene encodes CDR1 SEHNR and CDR2 FQNEAQ (reference sequence). V dropped 0 bases and J dropped 2 bases, with 7 bases sitting between them. Repertoires were generated with immunoSEQ multiplex PCR, while TCRdb's copy carries only in-frame clones and drops some. The sample includes 55,000 to 75,000 clones, roughly nine tenths of them seen just once. Sequences were obtained from blood. This chain uses TRBV7-9 with TRBJ2-2; maybe TRBD2 (6 bases). This receptor was obtained from a boy aged 10-17 years with severe ulcerative colitis. The CDR3 nucleotides read TGTGCCAGCAGCTTAGCCGGGACTAACACCGGGGAGCTGTTTTTT. This encodes CASSLAGTNTGELFF.